These T cell receptor beta chains were read from a single sample in a study of cytomegalovirus exposure and HLA in healthy donors. Method: immunoSEQ multiplex PCR; TCRdb's copy keeps in-frame clones and lacks some. The sample comprises roughly 120,000 clones, roughly 80% of which are singletons, and more than 20% rests with the top ten. The sequencing input was PBMCs. Source of these receptors: a man aged 30 to 39 in good health and CMV-seropositive. Each CDR3 is given without its conserved first and last residue. The D gene is left open where the match is weak. Expanded clones are given a class, and other clones once, few, many or no size at all.

TRBV4-2	TRBJ1-2	NA	NA	ASSRTQSRGLNYGYT
TRBV5-1	TRBJ2-6	TRBD1	once	ASRPGTEITGANVLT
TRBV28	TRBJ2-5	NA	NA	ASSLRGSETQY
TRBV2	TRBJ1-5	TRBD1	NA	ASHDRGLRQPQH
TRBV4-2	TRBJ2-1	NA	NA	ASSPNRGSSYNEQF
TRBV6-1	NA	TRBD1	NA	ASSATGVYEQY
TRBV4-2	TRBJ2-1	NA	NA	ASSQVAGWNSEQF
TRBV7-9	TRBJ2-5	TRBD2	NA	ASSLGLAGLETQY
TRBV2	TRBJ1-5	NA	once	ASSRGVGNQPQH
TRBV4-2	TRBJ1-2	TRBD1	NA	ASSQVEDRAYYGYT
TRBV2	TRBJ2-2	TRBD2	NA	ASSEGLAGVRTGELF
TRBV7-8	TRBJ1-5	NA	NA	ASSLFMQGNQPQH
TRBV11-2	TRBJ1-3	NA	NA	ASRIRGSGNTIY
TRBV25-1	TRBJ1-2	NA	NA	ASSDRANYGYT
TRBV15	TRBJ2-7	TRBD1	NA	ATSSPFRDRGANEQY
TRBV5-1	TRBJ2-1	NA	NA	ASSWGDRSYNEQF
TRBV2	TRBJ2-5	TRBD2	once	ASSDRGGRQETQY
TRBV4-2	TRBJ2-1	NA	NA	ASSQEQGMHNEQF
TRBV29-1	TRBJ1-5	TRBD1	NA	SVQGDGNQPQH
TRBV7-9	TRBJ2-1	NA	NA	ASSPYYTNNEQF
TRBV15	TRBJ2-7	NA	NA	ATSRVPNQGSKNPYEQY
TRBV6-5	TRBJ2-1	NA	medium-sized	ASSYYAGSSYNEQF
TRBV29-1	TRBJ2-7	NA	NA	SVGTAGEQY
TRBV6-6	TRBJ1-3	NA	NA	ASRRQAGNTIY
TRBV15	TRBJ1-2	TRBD1	NA	ATSRADRVYGYT
TRBV9	TRBJ2-7	NA	NA	ASSVEGLGSYEQY
TRBV5-5	TRBJ1-1	TRBD1	NA	ASSRNRGGTEAF
TRBV2	TRBJ1-1	NA	NA	ASSFLNTEAF
TRBV5-4	TRBJ2-5	TRBD2	NA	ASSPNRRDYEETQY
TRBV7-2	TRBJ1-2	NA	few	ASSLVGDMGYT
TRBV30	TRBJ2-7	TRBD1	NA	AWTLDRVKIN